This TCR beta chain was captured in a study of T-cell memory formation after mild COVID-19. Whole-study findings and limits: A balance of CD4 and CD8 characterized clones contracting day 15 to 85, whereas later expanders leaned CD4+. Largely, contracting CD4+ clones fell within CM and EM, and contracting CD8+ clones within EMRA.

Employing constant-segment primers, 5'RACE generated TCR alpha and TCR beta cDNA libraries bearing sample barcodes and UMIs. One entry per CDR3 protein results from TCRdb running MiXCR on the 5' RACE reads. The profile shows about 120,000 distinct CDR3 sequences, about a fifth of them singletons. With respect to this clonotype: The antigen is unknown.

With 1 base clipped from V and 5 bases from J, the junction kept 4 bases outside the gene matches. Germline V CDR1 and CDR2: PRHDT, FYEKMQ (reference sequence). CDR3 length equals 15 residues. The chain employs TRBV13 and TRBJ2-3, with 9 bases lining up with TRBD1. The sample was PBMCs or a T cell subset sorted from them (not recorded which). The clonotype originates from a young man who had mild COVID-19 (a few samples of this study predate the infection). Cell type and time point are not known. The CDR3 reads CASSLEGTGIDTQYF. In DNA, the CDR3 is TGTGCCAGCAGCTTAGAAGGGACAGGGATAGATACGCAGTATTTT. Combining the CDR3 with reference TRBV13 and TRBJ2-3 gives the whole variable domain AAGVIQSPRHLIKEKRETATLKCYPIPRHDTVYWYQQGPGQDPQFLISFYEKMQSDKGSIPDRFSAQQFSDYHSELNMSSLELGDSALYFCASSLEGTGIDTQYFGPGTRLTVL.